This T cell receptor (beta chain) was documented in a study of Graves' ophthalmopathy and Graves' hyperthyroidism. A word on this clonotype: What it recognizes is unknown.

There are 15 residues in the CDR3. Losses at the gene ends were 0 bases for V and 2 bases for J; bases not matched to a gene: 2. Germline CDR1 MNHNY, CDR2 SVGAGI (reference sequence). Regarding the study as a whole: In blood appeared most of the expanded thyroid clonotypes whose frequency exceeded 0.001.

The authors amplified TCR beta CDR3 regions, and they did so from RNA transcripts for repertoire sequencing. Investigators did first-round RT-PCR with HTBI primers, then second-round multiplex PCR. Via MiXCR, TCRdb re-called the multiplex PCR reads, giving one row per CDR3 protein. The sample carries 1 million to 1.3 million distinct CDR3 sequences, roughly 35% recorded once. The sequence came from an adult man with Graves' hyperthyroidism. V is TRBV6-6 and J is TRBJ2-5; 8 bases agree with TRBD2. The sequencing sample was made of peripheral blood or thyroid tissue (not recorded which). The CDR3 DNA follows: TGTGCCAGCAGTTACTCCGGGACTAGGCAAGAGACCCAGTACTTC. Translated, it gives CASSYSGTRQETQYF.